This TCR beta chain was sequenced in a study of T-cell memory formation after mild COVID-19. In TCRdb, the 5' RACE reads were re-called with MiXCR into one record per CDR3 protein. The sample carries fewer than 250,000 distinct CDR3 sequences, 15% to 17% recorded once. The table lists this clonotype with a few counts. The sequencing sample was made of PBMCs or a T cell subset sorted from them (not recorded which). The source is an adult woman who had mild COVID-19 (a few samples of this study predate the infection). Cell type and time point are not known.

The CDR3, as DNA: TGTGCCATCGCCCGGGACGGTGATAATTCACCCCTCCACTTT. Its protein is CAIARDGDNSPLHF. The chain is built from TRBV10-3 and TRBJ1-6; tentative D call: TRBD1 (5 bases). Germline CDR1 reads ENHRY; CDR2 reads SYGVKD. The CDR3 loop spans 14 amino acids. Trimming cost V 8 bases and J 5 bases, with 13 bases left between them.